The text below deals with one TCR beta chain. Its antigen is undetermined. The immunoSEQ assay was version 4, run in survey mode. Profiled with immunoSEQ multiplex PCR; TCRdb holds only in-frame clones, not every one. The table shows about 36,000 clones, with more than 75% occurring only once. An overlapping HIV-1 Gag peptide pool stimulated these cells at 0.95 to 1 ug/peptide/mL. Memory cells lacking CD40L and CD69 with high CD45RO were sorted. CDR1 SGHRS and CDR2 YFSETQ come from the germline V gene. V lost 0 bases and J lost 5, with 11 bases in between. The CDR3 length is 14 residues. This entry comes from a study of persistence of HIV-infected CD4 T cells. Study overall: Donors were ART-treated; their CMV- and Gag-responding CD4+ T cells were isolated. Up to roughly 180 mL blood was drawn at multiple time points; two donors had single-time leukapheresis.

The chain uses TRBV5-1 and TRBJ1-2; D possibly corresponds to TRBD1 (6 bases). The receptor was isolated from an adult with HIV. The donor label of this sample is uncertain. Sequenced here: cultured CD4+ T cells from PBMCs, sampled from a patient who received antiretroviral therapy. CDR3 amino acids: CASSLGWTEYGYTF. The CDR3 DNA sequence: TGCGCCAGCAGCTTGGGATGGACAGAGTATGGCTACACCTTC.